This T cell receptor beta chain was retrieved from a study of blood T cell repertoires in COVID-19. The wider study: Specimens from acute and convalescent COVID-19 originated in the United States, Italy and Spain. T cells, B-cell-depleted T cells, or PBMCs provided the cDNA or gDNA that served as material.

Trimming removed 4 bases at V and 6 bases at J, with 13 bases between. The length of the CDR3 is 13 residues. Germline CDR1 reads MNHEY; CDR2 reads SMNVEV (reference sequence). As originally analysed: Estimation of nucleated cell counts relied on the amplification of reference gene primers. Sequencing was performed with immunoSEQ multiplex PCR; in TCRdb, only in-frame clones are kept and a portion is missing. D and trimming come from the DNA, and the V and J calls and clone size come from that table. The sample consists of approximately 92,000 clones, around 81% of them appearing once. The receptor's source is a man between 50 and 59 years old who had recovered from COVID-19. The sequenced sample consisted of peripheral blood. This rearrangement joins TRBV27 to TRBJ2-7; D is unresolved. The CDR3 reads CASSSNPLSEQYF. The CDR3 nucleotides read TGTGCCAGCAGTTCCAACCCCCTATCCGAGCAGTACTTC.